This record looks at one TCR beta chain sequence and its context. Losses at the gene ends were 10 bases for V and 2 bases for J; bases not matched to a gene: 14. This CDR3 spans 17 amino acids. Germline assignment: CDR1 MDHEN and CDR2 SYDVKM. These data come from a study of shared clonotypes between healthy human individuals. Approximately 30,000 T cell genomes (about 210 ng DNA) went into each sorted-subset replicate. The repertoire was sequenced with immunoSEQ multiplex PCR; TCRdb's copy has only in-frame clones and lacks some. The sample holds over 850,000 clones, approximately 80% seen once. Input material: memory CD4+ T cells from PBMCs. As to subset: CD45RA-negative fraction. The TCR sequence derives from a young man in good health. Some clones in this sample may be carry-over from other donors' samples. J is TRBJ1-2 and V is TRBV28; 12 positions agree with TRBD1. DNA for the CDR3: TGTGCCACAATGGGACAGGGGGCCCTAGGGCGGAACTATGGCTACACCTTC. Amino acids: CATMGQGALGRNYGYTF.